This record covers a single T cell receptor beta chain. The antigen remains unidentified. The CDR3 is 14 amino acids. V trimming: 3 bases; J trimming: 1 base; junction bases outside the gene matches: 0. CDR1 is LNHDA, CDR2 SQIVND, per germline (reference sequence). This sample is drawn from a study of T cells in tuberculosis. Points from the study as a whole: Selection depended on which cryopreserved specimens were available.

Adolescents were screened for latent TB by skin test and IGRA. Using immunoSEQ multiplex PCR, the repertoire was profiled, and TCRdb retains in-frame clones only, with some absent. The sample has under 35,000 clones; approximately 95% are singletons. The material sequenced was PBMCs. This TCR came from a donor aged 10-29 years with latent tuberculosis or without tuberculosis infection. V and J are TRBV19 and TRBJ2-4, with 7 nucleotides matching TRBD2. For the CDR3, the DNA is TGTGCCAGTAGTATCGGGAGGGCCAAAAACATTCAGTACTTC. Amino acids: CASSIGRAKNIQYF.